The source of this T cell receptor beta chain is a study of post-analysis software for immune sequencing data. TCR beta libraries were prepared from cDNA with unique molecular identifiers. With about 0.95 to 10 million T cells as the source, roughly 500,000 cDNA molecules resulted. TCRdb redid the calling of the PCR reads with MiXCR, one entry per CDR3 protein. The sample has about 760,000 distinct CDR3 sequences; around 27% are singletons. This clonotype was recorded a few times. Relative to the germline gene, one junction end is altered; a read error may explain this. Sample: blood. This clonotype was obtained from a girl aged 10-17 years with multiple sclerosis.

The CDR3 region is CASSLTGADNSPLHF. Here the CDR3 DNA reads TGCGCCAGCAGCTTAACGGGGGCCGATAATTCGCCCCTCCACTTT. The V call is TRBV5-1, the J call TRBJ1-6; the D gene is possibly TRBD1 (6 bases). CDR3 length equals 15 residues. CDR1 and CDR2 (germline): SGHRS, YFSETQ.